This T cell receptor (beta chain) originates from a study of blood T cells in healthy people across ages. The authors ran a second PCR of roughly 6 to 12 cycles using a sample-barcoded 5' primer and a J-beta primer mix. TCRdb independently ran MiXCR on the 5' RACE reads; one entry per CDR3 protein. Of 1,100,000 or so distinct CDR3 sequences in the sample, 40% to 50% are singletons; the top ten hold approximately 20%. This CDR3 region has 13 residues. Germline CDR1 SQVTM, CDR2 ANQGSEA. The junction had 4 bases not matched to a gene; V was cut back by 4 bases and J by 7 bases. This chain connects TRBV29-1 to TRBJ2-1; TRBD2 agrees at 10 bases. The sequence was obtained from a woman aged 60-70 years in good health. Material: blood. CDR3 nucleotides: TGCAGCGTTGGCCCTAGCGGGAGTAATGAGCAGTTCTTC. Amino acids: CSVGPSGSNEQFF.